A single sample gave rise to the 21 T cell receptor beta chains below, sequenced in a study of pediatric ulcerative colitis. TCRdb's table, derived via immunoSEQ multiplex PCR, lists solely in-frame clones and lacks some. The sample has 30,000 to 45,000 clones; 70% to 90% are singletons. Specimen: blood. These receptor sequences come from a girl between 10 and 17 years old with moderate ulcerative colitis.

This clone was found once. This rearrangement joins TRBV4-1 to TRBJ1-1; the D gene is possibly TRBD1 (6 bases). The CDR3 consists of 16 residues. Germline lookup yields CDR1 MGHRA and CDR2 YSYEKL. The germline V and J ends were trimmed by 1 base and 9 bases, with 21 bases remaining between them. CDR3 bases: TGCGCCAGCAGCCAAGTAACAGCTCCGGTGGGGGCACAAGCTTTCTTT. Translation: CASSQVTAPVGAQAFF.

CDR3 sequence reads: CASSVLAGGLTGELFF. The CDR3 region has the DNA TGTGCCAGCAGCGTATTAGCGGGGGGCCTCACCGGGGAGCTGTTTTTT. The chain couples TRBV9 to TRBJ2-2; TRBD2 agrees at 10 bases. Germline-derived CDR1 and CDR2 are SGDLS and YYNGEE. Germline trimming cut 1 base from V and 4 bases from J; bases unmatched to any gene: 4. The CDR3 contains 16 residues.

This chain links TRBV14 with TRBJ2-2, with D perhaps matching TRBD2 (6 bases). V lost 1 base and J lost 5, with 14 bases in between. Germline V gene sequence: CDR1 SGHDN, CDR2 FVKESK. The CDR3 runs 16 residues. The DNA of the CDR3 is TGTGCCAGCAGCCAAGTTTACGGGAGTAGTACCGGGGAGCTGTTTTTT. This translates into CASSQVYGSSTGELFF.

The CDR3 region has the DNA TGTGCCAGTAGTACGGGACAGGGGAATGGAGAGACCCAGTACTTC. Translation: CASSTGQGNGETQYF. V gene TRBV19 combines with J gene TRBJ2-5; 10 bases fit TRBD1. The CDR3 totals 15 residues. CDR1 is LNHDA, CDR2 SQIVND, per germline (reference sequence). V trimming: 4 bases; J trimming: 4 bases; junction bases outside the gene matches: 6.

The chain uses TRBV5-4 and TRBJ1-4, with D hard to call. The CDR3 has 17 residues. Germline CDR1 SGHNT, CDR2 YYREEE (reference sequence). The V and J ends lost 4 bases and 8 bases respectively, with 24 bases between them. The CDR3 DNA reads as TGTGCCAGCAGCCTGGGCAGTTGGGCCGCCACCGTCGAAAAACTGTTTTTT. It translates to CASSLGSWAATVEKLFF.

The V call is TRBV27, the J call TRBJ1-1, with D unclear. Germline assignment: CDR1 MNHEY and CDR2 SMNVEV (reference sequence). Trimming stripped 2 bases from V and 1 base from J, with 8 bases between. The CDR3 runs 14 residues. This CDR3 is CASSLKGGNTEAFF. The CDR3 DNA sequence: TGTGCCAGCAGTTTAAAGGGAGGGAACACTGAAGCTTTCTTT.

This chain uses TRBV9 with TRBJ1-5; 8 nucleotides agree with TRBD1. J was trimmed by 0 bases and V by 4 bases; bases with no gene match: 9. The CDR3 length is 17 residues. CDR1 is SGDLS and CDR2 is YYNGEE in the germline V gene. The CDR3 protein is CASSPGNRGYSNQPQHF. CDR3 nucleotide sequence: TGTGCCAGCAGCCCAGGGAACAGGGGGTATAGCAATCAGCCCCAGCATTTT. Looking up the rest from reference TRBV9 and TRBJ1-5 gives the full variable domain: DSGVTQTPKHLITATGQRVTLRCSPRSGDLSVYWYQQSLDQGLQFLIQYYNGEERAKGNILERFSAQQFPDLHSELNLSSLELGDSALYFCASSPGNRGYSNQPQHFGDGTRLSIL.

Note on this clone: The junction shows a germline mismatch at one end, possibly a read error. The J gene is TRBJ2-5, the V gene TRBV7-7, with 7 bases aligning to TRBD1. CDR3 size: 15 residues. Germline CDR1 SSHAT, CDR2 FNYEAQ (reference sequence). The CDR3 coding sequence is TGTGCTAGCAGCTTAGCTAAGTCGGACAGGGAGACCCAGTACTTC. Translated: CASSLAKSDRETQYF.

J is TRBJ1-2 and V is TRBV28; no firm D call. The length of the CDR3 is 15 residues. Trimming shortened V by 6 bases and J by 2 bases, and 16 bases separated the two germline ends. Per the germline V gene, CDR1 is MDHEN and CDR2 is SYDVKM. CDR3 in DNA: TGTGCCAGCAGCCCCTCATGGACGGCCAACTATGGCTACACCTTC. It codes for CASSPSWTANYGYTF.

The chain links TRBV11-1 to TRBJ2-1; TRBD2 is a possible D gene (6 bases). V was clipped by 1 base and J by 9 bases, with 22 bases between them. Looked up from germline, CDR1 is SGHAT and CDR2 is FQDESV (reference sequence). There are 17 residues in the CDR3. CDR3 sequence reads: CASSLGIWGDSVLEQFF. The CDR3 nucleotides are TGTGCCAGCAGCTTAGGGATCTGGGGGGATTCCGTCCTTGAGCAGTTCTTC.

The V gene is TRBV5-1, the J gene TRBJ2-7, with no clear D. The CDR3 sequence is 14 residues long. With 0 bases removed from V and 3 bases from J, the gap between germline ends came to 10 bases. Germline-derived CDR1 and CDR2 are SGHRS and YFSETQ. The DNA of the CDR3 is TGCGCCAGCAGCTTGGAGGGCAGGTTCTACGAGCAGTACTTC. It is translated as CASSLEGRFYEQYF. Full variable domain (rest looked up from reference TRBV5-1 and TRBJ2-7): KAGVTQTPRYLIKTRGQQVTLSCSPISGHRSVSWYQQTPGQGLQFLFEYFSETQRNKGNFPGRFSGRQFSNSRSEMNVSTLELGDSALYLCASSLEGRFYEQYFGPGTRLTVT.

This sequence joins TRBV7-2 and TRBJ1-2; D may be TRBD1 (5 bases). V lost 1 base, J lost 8 bases, and 29 bases lay in between. The CDR3 totals 19 residues. In germline, CDR1 is SGHTA, CDR2 FQGNSA. The CDR3 loop is CASSLGPSRRDPRRGGYTF. The CDR3 DNA reads as TGTGCCAGCAGCTTAGGGCCCAGCCGCCGGGACCCACGACGGGGAGGCTACACCTTC. Using reference TRBV7-2 and TRBJ1-2 for the parts outside the CDR3, the full variable domain is GAGVSQSPSNKVTEKGKDVELRCDPISGHTALYWYRQSLGQGLEFLIYFQGNSAPDKSGLPSDRFSAERTGGSVSTLTIQRTQQEDSAVYLCASSLGPSRRDPRRGGYTFGSGTRLTVV.

In its sample, this clone was seen once. CDR3 nucleotides: TGCGCCAGCAGCCAGAAGGGACAGGGGGCCGAATATGGCTACACCTTC. It specifies CASSQKGQGAEYGYTF. The rearrangement links TRBV4-1 to TRBJ1-2; 12 bases align to TRBD1. The CDR3 runs to 16 residues. J lost 5 bases, V lost 3 bases, and 7 bases had no gene match. Germline CDR1 and CDR2: MGHRA and YSYEKL.

In its sample, this clone was seen once. The chain joins TRBV7-9 to TRBJ1-1; possibly TRBD1 for D (5 bases). The CDR3 length is 14 residues. V gave up 5 bases and J gave up 6 bases, with 16 bases separating them. CDR1 SEHNR and CDR2 FQNEAQ come from the germline V gene (reference sequence). CDR3 amino acids: CASSPDLLGAEAFF. The DNA for the CDR3 is TGTGCCAGCAGCCCAGACCTTCTGGGGGCTGAAGCTTTCTTT. The variable domain in full, with the rest retrieved from reference TRBV7-9 and TRBJ1-1, is DTGVSQNPRHKITKRGQNVTFRCDPISEHNRLYWYRQTLGQGPEFLTYFQNEAQLEKSRLLSDRFSAERPKGSFSTLEIQRTEQGDSAMYLCASSPDLLGAEAFFGQGTRLTVV.

The chain recombines TRBV7-9 with TRBJ1-2; unclear D gene. V shed 5 bases and J shed 8 bases, with 15 bases lying between them. CDR1 and CDR2 from the germline V gene are SEHNR and FQNEAQ (reference sequence). The CDR3 spans 13 residues. In DNA, the CDR3 is TGTGCCAGCAGCCCCCTCGGGGATCCAGGCTACACCTTC. Translation: CASSPLGDPGYTF.

This clone appeared once. The V gene is TRBV10-3, the J gene TRBJ2-7; D possibly corresponds to TRBD2 (6 bases). CDR1 is ENHRY, CDR2 SYGVKD, per germline. Trimming shortened V by 2 bases and J by 2 bases, and 7 bases separated the two germline ends. The CDR3 has 13 amino acids. The CDR3 region has the DNA TGTGCCATCAGTGAGGGACTAACCTACGAGCAGTACTTC. Protein sequence: CAISEGLTYEQYF.

This sequence joins TRBV28 and TRBJ1-5; D remains ambiguous. V was shortened by 7 bases and J by 2 bases, with 21 bases between the two germline ends. The length of the CDR3 is 17 residues. CDR1 and CDR2 from the germline V gene are MDHEN and SYDVKM. CDR3 region: CASKSFQLGSGNQPQHF. CDR3 DNA: TGTGCCAGCAAATCCTTCCAGTTAGGGTCGGGCAATCAGCCCCAGCATTTT. Based on the CDR3 plus reference TRBV28 and TRBJ1-5, the full variable domain is DVKVTQSSRYLVKRTGEKVFLECVQDMDHENMFWYRQDPGLGLRLIYFSYDVKMKEKGDIPEGYSVSREKKERFSLILESASTNQTSMYLCASKSFQLGSGNQPQHFGDGTRLSIL.

This clone appeared once. This chain uses TRBV5-1 with TRBJ2-7; D possibly corresponds to TRBD1 (5 bases). The germline gives CDR1 SGHRS, CDR2 YFSETQ. The CDR3 length is 15 residues. The V end was cut by 4 bases, the J end by 1 base, with 15 bases between. The CDR3 DNA follows: TGCGCCAGCAGCATCCCCGACAGTCTGTCCTACGAGCAGTACTTC. As protein: CASSIPDSLSYEQYF.

This chain joins TRBV30 and TRBJ1-1, with D possibly being TRBD1 (5 bases). In germline, CDR1 is GTSNPN, CDR2 SVGIG (reference sequence). This CDR3 has 13 residues. V shed 2 bases and J shed 3 bases, with 10 bases lying between them. The CDR3 sequence is CAWSMQGHTEAFF. CDR3 coding DNA: TGTGCCTGGAGTATGCAGGGCCACACTGAAGCTTTCTTT. The full variable domain, its missing parts supplied by reference TRBV30 and TRBJ1-1, is SQTIHQWPATLVQPVGSPLSLECTVEGTSNPNLYWYRQAAGRGLQLLFYSVGIGQISSEVPQNLSASRPQDRQFILSSKKLLLSDSGFYLCAWSMQGHTEAFFGQGTRLTVV.

The chain carries TRBV28 and TRBJ1-3; no definite D call. Germline CDR1 and CDR2: MDHEN and SYDVKM. CDR3 length: 15 amino acids. The V end was cut by 1 base, the J end by 2 bases, with 9 bases between. The CDR3 region is CASSLSDSPGNTIYF. Written as DNA, the CDR3 is TGTGCCAGCAGTTTATCCGACTCGCCTGGAAACACCATATATTTT.

The chain links TRBV28 to TRBJ1-6; D not certain. The CDR3 runs to 11 residues. Trimming removed 6 bases from V and 8 bases from J, with 5 bases in between. CDR1 is MDHEN, CDR2 SYDVKM, per germline. This CDR3 reads CASREDSPLHF. CDR3 coding DNA: TGTGCCAGCAGAGAGGATTCACCCCTCCACTTT. The variable domain in full, completed from reference TRBV28 and TRBJ1-6, reads DVKVTQSSRYLVKRTGEKVFLECVQDMDHENMFWYRQDPGLGLRLIYFSYDVKMKEKGDIPEGYSVSREKKERFSLILESASTNQTSMYLCASREDSPLHFGNGTRLTVT.